Listed below are T cell receptor beta chains from one sample, sequenced in a study of blood T cell repertoires in COVID-19. The protocol was immunoSEQ multiplex PCR, while the TCRdb copy is restricted to in-frame clones and leaves out a portion. Of 150,000 or so clones listed, more than 80% were seen once; the top ten hold around an eighth. The sequencing input was peripheral blood. The source of these receptors is a man aged 18 to 29 with COVID-19, enrolled during active disease. Both conserved end residues are part of each CDR3. Fields, in order: D gene, J gene, V gene, clone size, CDR3 protein, CDR3 DNA. The D gene is left open where the match is weak. Clone sizes are given selectively: once, few, many, or a class where the clone is expanded.

NA | TRBJ1-3 | TRBV29-1 | NA | CSVQGSGNTIYF | TGCAGCGTTCAGGGCTCAGGAAACACCATATATTTT
TRBD2 | TRBJ2-7 | TRBV6-5 | NA | CASSYARTSGSYEQYF | TGTGCCAGCAGTTACGCCCGGACTAGCGGCTCCTACGAGCAGTACTTC
TRBD1 | TRBJ1-5 | TRBV4-1 | NA | CASSQGAARGPQPQHF | TGCGCCAGCAGCCAAGGGGCGGCCAGGGGGCCTCAGCCCCAGCATTTT
NA | TRBJ1-6 | TRBV4-1 | NA | CASSLGMGSYNSPLHF | TGCGCCAGCAGCTTGGGTATGGGCAGCTATAATTCACCCCTCCACTTT
NA | TRBJ2-5 | TRBV28 | NA | CASSWPGRGETQYF | TGTGCCAGCAGCTGGCCGGGGCGGGGAGAGACCCAGTACTTC
TRBD2 | TRBJ2-1 | TRBV7-2 | few | CASSLASGGYNEQFF | TGTGCCAGCAGCTTAGCTAGCGGGGGTTACAATGAGCAGTTCTTC
TRBD1 | TRBJ1-4 | TRBV6-5 | NA | CASSQGQLNEKLLF | TGTGCCAGCAGTCAGGGACAGCTTAATGAAAAACTGCTTTTT
TRBD2 | TRBJ2-2 | TRBV13 | NA | CASSSSSSGRTPGELFF | TGTGCCAGCAGCTCGTCCTCTAGCGGGAGGACCCCCGGGGAGCTGTTTTTT
TRBD1 | TRBJ1-5 | TRBV6-2/TRBV6-3 | NA | CASSLTGGGGNQPQHF | TGTGCCAGCAGCCTAACAGGGGGCGGAGGCAATCAGCCCCAGCATTTT
TRBD2 | TRBJ2-3 | TRBV7-8 | NA | CASSSARTSGRDTQYF | TGTGCCAGCAGCTCCGCGCGGACTAGCGGAAGAGATACGCAGTATTTT
NA | TRBJ1-1 | TRBV4-3 | NA | CASSLGAEKGFRTEAFF | TGCGCCAGCAGCCTAGGCGCTGAAAAGGGGTTCCGCACTGAAGCTTTCTTT
TRBD1 | TRBJ2-3 | TRBV27 | NA | CASRNRGRTDTQYF | TGTGCCAGCAGGAACAGGGGGCGCACAGATACGCAGTATTTT
NA | TRBJ2-1 | TRBV12-3/TRBV12-4 | NA | CASSGAGQFF | TGTGCCAGCTCAGGGGCTGGGCAGTTCTTC
NA | TRBJ2-6 | TRBV4-3 | NA | CASSQGGSGGNVLTF | TGCGCCAGCAGCCAAGGTGGCAGCGGTGGCAACGTCCTGACTTTC
TRBD1 | TRBJ2-1 | TRBV27 | NA | CASSPRDRGYNEQFF | TGTGCCAGCAGTCCCCGGGACAGGGGTTACAATGAGCAGTTCTTC
TRBD1 | TRBJ1-1 | TRBV6-5 | NA | CASSWDRATEAFF | TGTGCCAGCAGTTGGGACAGGGCTACTGAAGCTTTCTTT
NA | TRBJ2-7 | TRBV5-4 | NA | CASALGTPRSYEQYF | TGTGCCAGCGCCCTCGGGACACCCCGCTCCTACGAGCAGTACTTC
TRBD1 | TRBJ1-6 | TRBV27 | NA | CASRRQGASYNSPLHF | TGTGCCAGCAGGAGACAGGGGGCGTCCTATAATTCACCCCTCCACTTT
NA | TRBJ2-7 | TRBV19 | NA | CASSAGSYEQYF | TGTGCCAGTAGTGCAGGGTCCTACGAGCAGTACTTC
NA | TRBJ1-3 | TRBV2 | NA | CASSYTGNSGNTIYF | TGTGCCAGCAGTTATACAGGGAATTCTGGAAACACCATATATTTT
TRBD2 | TRBJ2-2 | TRBV4-3 | NA | CASSLKEVLAGSTGELFF | TGCGCCAGCAGCCTGAAAGAGGTGTTAGCGGGATCCACCGGGGAGCTGTTTTTT
TRBD2 | TRBJ2-5 | TRBV4-1 | NA | CASSQDPFSGTQETQYF | TGCGCCAGCAGCCAAGATCCCTTTAGCGGGACCCAAGAGACCCAGTACTTC
NA | TRBJ1-4 | TRBV20-1 | once | CSARGNEKLFF | TGCAGTGCTCGGGGAAATGAAAAACTGTTTTTT
TRBD2 | TRBJ2-1 | TRBV19 | NA | CASAGRSRLAGTSYNEQFF | TGTGCCAGCGCCGGTAGATCCCGACTAGCTGGGACCTCCTACAATGAGCAGTTCTTC
NA | TRBJ2-7 | TRBV5-5 | NA | CASSLSSYEQYF | TGTGCCAGCAGCCTGAGCTCCTACGAGCAGTACTTC
NA | TRBJ1-2 | TRBV7-8 | NA | CASSDSANYGYTF | TGTGCCAGCAGCGATTCAGCTAACTATGGCTACACCTTC
NA | TRBJ2-3 | TRBV7-2 | NA | CASSPAADGVTDTQYF | TGTGCCAGCAGCCCCGCGGCGGACGGGGTTACAGATACGCAGTATTTT
TRBD1 | TRBJ2-7 | TRBV4-1 | NA | CASSQTGTGGDYEQYF | TGCGCCAGCAGCCAAACCGGGACAGGAGGGGATTACGAGCAGTACTTC
TRBD1 | TRBJ1-2 | TRBV15 | NA | CATSRERDRNYGYTF | TGTGCCACCAGCAGAGAACGGGACAGGAACTATGGCTACACCTTC
TRBD2 | TRBJ2-1 | TRBV7-3 | NA | CASSPSAGAKQFF | TGTGCCAGCAGCCCATCAGCGGGAGCGAAGCAGTTCTTC
NA | TRBJ1-5 | TRBV3-1/TRBV3-2 | NA | CASSQDRGFQPQHF | TGTGCCAGCAGCCAAGATAGAGGCTTTCAGCCCCAGCATTTT
NA | TRBJ2-1 | TRBV12-3/TRBV12-4 | NA | CASSPVVYNEQFF | TGTGCCAGCAGTCCTGTAGTCTACAATGAGCAGTTCTTC
NA | TRBJ2-6 | TRBV9 | NA | CASSVVRAGANVLTF | TGTGCCAGCAGCGTAGTGCGGGCTGGGGCCAACGTCCTGACTTTC
NA | TRBJ2-3 | TRBV14 | once | CASSQVVRDTQYF | TGTGCCAGCAGCCAAGTGGTTAGAGATACGCAGTATTTT
TRBD1 | TRBJ1-1 | TRBV7-2 | once | CASSGRTGQADRTEAFF | TGTGCCAGCAGCGGCCGGACAGGACAAGCTGACCGAACTGAAGCTTTCTTT
NA | TRBJ2-2 | TRBV2 | NA | CASSGYTNTGELFF | TGTGCCAGCAGTGGATACACGAACACCGGGGAGCTGTTTTTT
NA | TRBJ2-3 | TRBV27 | few | CASSLIAGASTDTQYF | TGTGCCAGCAGTTTAATCGCGGGGGCTAGCACAGATACGCAGTATTTT
TRBD1 | TRBJ1-2 | TRBV5-1 | NA | CASSPRTGREGYTF | TGCGCCAGCAGCCCTCGGACAGGGCGAGAAGGCTACACCTTC
TRBD1 | TRBJ2-7 | TRBV18 | NA | CASSPRGTGGMSYEQYF | TGTGCCAGCTCACCGAGAGGGACAGGGGGGATGAGCTACGAGCAGTACTTC
TRBD2 | TRBJ2-2 | TRBV7-9 | NA | CASSLRQREAGELFF | TGTGCCAGCAGCTTGCGGCAGCGGGAGGCCGGGGAGCTGTTTTTT
TRBD1 | TRBJ2-2 | TRBV5-1 | NA | CASSWGDRGTGELFF | TGCGCCAGCAGCTGGGGGGACAGGGGAACCGGGGAGCTGTTTTTT
NA | TRBJ1-3 | TRBV30 | NA | CAWSRRQALGNTIYF | TGTGCCTGGAGTCGGCGACAGGCCCTTGGAAACACCATATATTTT
TRBD2 | TRBJ2-2 | TRBV2 | NA | CASSRLASNTGELFF | TGTGCCAGCAGCAGACTAGCGTCGAACACCGGGGAGCTGTTTTTT
NA | TRBJ1-2 | TRBV6-5 | once | CASSNPASGTF | TGTGCCAGCAGTAACCCTGCGTCGGGCACCTTC
TRBD1 | TRBJ2-3 | TRBV10-1 | NA | CASSRGRGDTQYF | TGCGCCAGCAGCAGGGGGCGCGGTGATACGCAGTATTTT
TRBD1 | TRBJ1-5 | TRBV28 | NA | CASSLDRSNQPQHF | TGTGCCAGCAGTTTGGACAGGAGCAATCAGCCCCAGCATTTT
NA | TRBJ2-3 | TRBV13 | NA | CASADPIERISTDTQYF | TGTGCCAGCGCTGACCCCATTGAGCGGATAAGCACAGATACGCAGTATTTT
TRBD1 | TRBJ2-7 | TRBV5-1 | few | CASSFGTGVTEQYF | TGCGCCAGCAGCTTCGGGACAGGGGTAACCGAGCAGTACTTC
TRBD2 | TRBJ2-2 | TRBV29-1 | NA | CSVGREGRAGELFF | TGCAGCGTTGGGAGGGAGGGTCGCGCCGGGGAGCTGTTTTTT
TRBD2 | TRBJ2-5 | TRBV4-3 | NA | CASSPGGAETQYF | TGCGCCAGCAGCCCCGGGGGGGCGGAGACCCAGTACTTC